The T cell receptor (beta chain) described here comes from a study of T-cell memory formation after mild COVID-19. Study-level background: Largely donor-specific TCR clusters were found. Study-wide points: Clones that contracted from day 15 to 85 had balanced CD4/CD8; later expanders were CD4+ biased.

Notes on this clonotype: Its antigen is unknown.

TCRdb processed the 5' RACE reads anew with MiXCR; each CDR3 protein has one entry. Among about 430,000 distinct CDR3 sequences listed, 20% to 25% were seen once. The CDR3 is 13 residues long. Germline CDR1 is SQVTM and CDR2 is ANQGSEA. Trimming shortened V by 4 bases and J by 1 base, and 8 bases separated the two germline ends. This rearrangement joins TRBV29-1 to TRBJ1-5, with D unclear. This receptor was obtained from an adult woman who had mild COVID-19 (a few samples of this study predate the infection). Cell type and time point are not known. The sample consisted of PBMCs or a T cell subset sorted from them (not recorded which). CDR3 sequence (DNA): TGCAGCGTTGGCTCCGAAAGCAATCAGCCCCAGCATTTT. Protein: CSVGSESNQPQHF.